The clone carrying this TCR beta chain turned up a few times. No antigen is known for it. TCRdb's table, derived via immunoSEQ multiplex PCR, lists solely in-frame clones and lacks some. The table includes hundreds of thousands of clones, less than 80% detected once. The sample originates from a study of shared clonotypes between healthy human individuals. Study observations and caveats: Memory subsets generally showed lower estimated richness than naive subsets.

This CDR3 has 18 amino acids. Per germline, CDR1 SGHNT and CDR2 YENEEA. V was cut by 0 bases and J by 9 bases, with 24 bases left in between. The sequence was collected from a woman in her 30s in good health. The rearrangement uses TRBV11-3 and TRBJ2-1, with TRBD1 as a possible D gene (8 bases). What was sequenced was memory CD4+ T cells sorted from blood. As to subset: CD45RA-negative fraction. The CDR3 region has the DNA TGTGCCAGCAGCTTAGATCCGGGTGACAGGGGAGGGTTCCGTGAGCAGTTCTTC. Protein: CASSLDPGDRGGFREQFF.